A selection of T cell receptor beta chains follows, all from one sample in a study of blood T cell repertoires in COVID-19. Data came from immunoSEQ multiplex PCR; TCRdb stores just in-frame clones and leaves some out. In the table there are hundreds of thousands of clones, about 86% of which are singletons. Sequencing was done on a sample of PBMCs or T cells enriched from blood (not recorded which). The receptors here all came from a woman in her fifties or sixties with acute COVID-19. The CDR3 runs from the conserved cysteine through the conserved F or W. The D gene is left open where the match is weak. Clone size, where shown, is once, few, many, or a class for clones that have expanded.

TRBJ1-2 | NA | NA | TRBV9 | CASSVYNNYGYTF | TGTGCCAGCAGCGTATACAATAACTATGGCTACACCTTC
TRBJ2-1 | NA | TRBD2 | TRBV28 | CASSLSTSGVPYNEQFF | TGTGCCAGCAGTTTATCTACTAGCGGGGTCCCCTACAATGAGCAGTTCTTC
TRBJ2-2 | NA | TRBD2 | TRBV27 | CASSLFGLAGNTGELFF | TGTGCCAGCAGTTTATTCGGGCTAGCGGGAAACACCGGGGAGCTGTTTTTT
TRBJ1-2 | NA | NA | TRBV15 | CATGGGPNYGYTF | TGTGCCACCGGGGGGGGACCGAACTATGGCTACACCTTC
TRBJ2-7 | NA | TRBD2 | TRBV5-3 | CAAGGHGGRAYEQYF | TGTGCCGCAGGGGGGCACGGCGGGAGGGCCTACGAGCAGTACTTC
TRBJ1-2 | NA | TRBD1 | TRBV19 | CATSPGTGEGNYGYTF | TGTGCCACTTCTCCCGGGACAGGAGAGGGTAACTATGGCTACACCTTC
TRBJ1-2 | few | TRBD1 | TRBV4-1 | CASSLSGHRGQAGYTF | TGCGCCAGCAGCCTCTCGGGCCACAGGGGGCAGGCTGGCTACACCTTC
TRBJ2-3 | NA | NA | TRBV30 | CAWNGRGSSTDTQYF | TGTGCCTGGAATGGGAGAGGGTCAAGCACAGATACGCAGTATTTT
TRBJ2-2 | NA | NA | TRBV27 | CASSRRSAGSGELFF | TGTGCCAGCAGCCGACGTAGCGCGGGGTCCGGGGAGCTGTTTTTT
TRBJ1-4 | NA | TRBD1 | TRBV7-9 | CASSPYRDRGRREKLFF | TGTGCCAGCAGCCCATACCGGGACAGGGGGCGGCGTGAAAAACTGTTTTTT
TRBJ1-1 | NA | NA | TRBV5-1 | CASQDSTYTEAFF | TGCGCCAGCCAAGACAGTACTTACACTGAAGCTTTCTTT
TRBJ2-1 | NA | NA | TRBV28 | CASTLDREQFF | TGTGCCAGCACCTTGGACAGAGAGCAGTTCTTC
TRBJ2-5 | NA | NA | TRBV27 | CASTLRGQETQYF | TGTGCCAGCACCTTACGGGGGCAAGAGACCCAGTACTTC
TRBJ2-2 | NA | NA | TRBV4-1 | CASSQSILNTGELFF | TGCGCCAGCAGCCAGAGCATTCTTAACACCGGGGAGCTGTTTTTT
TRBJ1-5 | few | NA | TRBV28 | CASSLDTGRALHF | TGTGCCAGCAGTTTAGATACAGGGCGGGCATTGCATTTT
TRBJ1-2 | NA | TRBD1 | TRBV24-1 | CATRAGGGGYTF | TGTGCCACCAGGGCAGGGGGCGGTGGCTACACCTTC
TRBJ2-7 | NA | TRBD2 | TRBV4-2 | CASSQVTAGGSYEQYF | TGTGCCAGCAGCCAAGTTACAGCGGGAGGTTCCTACGAGCAGTACTTC
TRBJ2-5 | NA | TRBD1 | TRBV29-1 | CSVDYRGLQETQYF | TGCAGCGTTGATTACAGGGGTCTTCAAGAGACCCAGTACTTC
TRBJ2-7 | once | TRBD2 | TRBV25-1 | CASRGGDMWDEQYF | TGTGCCAGCAGGGGGGGGGATATGTGGGACGAGCAGTACTTC
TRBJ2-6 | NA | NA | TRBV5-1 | CASSPGSSSGANVLTF | TGCGCCAGCAGCCCGGGAAGTAGCTCTGGGGCCAACGTCCTGACTTTC
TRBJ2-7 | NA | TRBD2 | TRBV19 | CASSKAGGPGEQYF | TGTGCCAGTAGTAAGGCGGGAGGGCCGGGGGAGCAGTACTTC
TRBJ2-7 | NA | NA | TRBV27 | CASSSQYSSYEQYF | TGTGCCAGCAGCTCCCAATATAGCTCCTACGAGCAGTACTTC
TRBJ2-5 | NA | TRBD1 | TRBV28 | CASSRGQQETQYF | TGTGCCAGCAGTCGGGGACAGCAAGAGACCCAGTACTTC
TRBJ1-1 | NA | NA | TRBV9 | CASSVGYRAGTEAFF | TGTGCCAGCAGCGTAGGATACAGGGCGGGCACTGAAGCTTTCTTT
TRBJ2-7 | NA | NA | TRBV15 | CATSREGGSYEQYF | TGTGCCACCAGCAGAGAGGGGGGTTCCTACGAGCAGTACTTC